These 3 T cell receptor beta chains originate from one sample sequenced in a study of T cells of healthy individuals. A single record per CDR3 protein comes from TCRdb applying MiXCR to the 5' RACE reads. This table has about 63,000 distinct CDR3 sequences, around 15% appearing once. The receptor source for this set is a human donor in good health.

This clonotype was counted ten times or more. The J gene is TRBJ1-5, the V gene TRBV2; D unclear. The CDR3 has 14 amino acids. The V end lost 4 bases, the J end lost 4 bases, and 11 bases lay between the germline ends. The germline CDR1 and CDR2 sequences are SNHLY and FYNNEI. CDR3 sequence (DNA): TGTGCCAGCAGTGGAAACCTTCTTAATCAGCCCCAGCATTTT. As protein: CASSGNLLNQPQHF.

This clonotype was detected many times. The gene calls are TRBV6-1 and TRBJ2-5, with a tentative D call TRBD2 (6 bases). CDR1 is MNHNS and CDR2 is SASEGT in the germline V gene. The length of the CDR3 is 14 residues. V was cut by 6 bases and J by 2 bases, with 13 bases left in between. CDR3 region: CASRETRGQETQYF. The CDR3 DNA reads TGTGCCAGCAGGGAGACTAGGGGTCAAGAGACCCAGTACTTC.

The rearrangement joins TRBV6-6 to TRBJ2-3; a possible D gene is TRBD2 (6 bases). The CDR3 extends over 15 amino acids. V was cut by 0 bases and J by 1 base, with 8 bases left in between. Per the germline V gene, CDR1 is MNHNY and CDR2 is SVGAGI (reference sequence). This chain's CDR3 is CASSYSRRGTDTQYF. The CDR3 coding sequence is TGTGCCAGCAGTTACTCGCGGAGGGGCACAGATACGCAGTATTTT.